Listed below are T cell receptor beta chains from one sample, sequenced in a study of shared clonotypes between healthy human individuals. Clones were read by immunoSEQ multiplex PCR, and TCRdb kept only the in-frame ones, dropping some. Of 2,500,000 or so clones in the sample, 80% to 95% were seen once. Material for sequencing was naive CD4+ T cells from PBMCs. These receptor sequences come from a man aged 18 to 30 in good health. Some clones in this sample may be carry-over from other donors' samples. Each CDR3 is given with its conserved first and last residue. Each record gives: J gene, clone size, V gene, D gene, CDR3 protein, CDR3 DNA. D genes are given only for firm matches. The size of a clone is reported for some rows only, either as once, few or many, or as a class for expanded clones.

j_gene: TRBJ1-5; abundance: .; v_gene: TRBV28; d_gene: .; CDR3aa: CASSLLGTPGRRQPQHF; CDR3nt: TGTGCCAGCAGTTTACTAGGGACCCCGGGGAGGAGACAGCCCCAGCATTTT
j_gene: TRBJ2-2; abundance: .; v_gene: TRBV6-1; d_gene: TRBD2; CDR3aa: CASSAGTSGRFTGELFF; CDR3nt: TGTGCCAGCAGTGCCGGGACTAGCGGGAGATTCACCGGGGAGCTGTTTTTT
j_gene: TRBJ1-1; abundance: .; v_gene: TRBV5-1; d_gene: .; CDR3aa: CASSLRQGVATEAFF; CDR3nt: TGCGCCAGCAGCTTGAGGCAGGGAGTGGCCACTGAAGCTTTCTTT
j_gene: TRBJ1-1; abundance: .; v_gene: TRBV5-8; d_gene: TRBD1; CDR3aa: CASNTGTGDSNTEAFF; CDR3nt: TGTGCCAGCAACACCGGGACAGGGGATTCCAACACTGAAGCTTTCTTT
j_gene: TRBJ2-6; abundance: .; v_gene: TRBV2; d_gene: .; CDR3aa: CASSPGANVLTF; CDR3nt: TGTGCCAGCAGTCCTGGGGCCAACGTCCTGACTTTC
j_gene: TRBJ1-2; abundance: .; v_gene: TRBV6-1; d_gene: .; CDR3aa: CASDTTGSGYTF; CDR3nt: TGTGCCAGCGATACAACAGGAAGCGGCTACACCTTC
j_gene: TRBJ2-1; abundance: .; v_gene: TRBV19; d_gene: TRBD1; CDR3aa: CASFPTGTGGNEQFF; CDR3nt: TGTGCCAGCTTTCCAACCGGGACAGGGGGCAATGAGCAGTTCTTC
j_gene: TRBJ1-1; abundance: .; v_gene: TRBV15; d_gene: .; CDR3aa: CATSPRGRGNTEAFF; CDR3nt: TGTGCCACCAGCCCCCGAGGAAGGGGAAACACTGAAGCTTTCTTT
j_gene: TRBJ1-2; abundance: .; v_gene: TRBV6-5; d_gene: .; CDR3aa: CASSYATRGYGYTF; CDR3nt: TGTGCCAGCAGTTACGCGACCAGGGGCTATGGCTACACCTTC
j_gene: TRBJ1-3; abundance: .; v_gene: TRBV11-2; d_gene: TRBD1; CDR3aa: CASSFPRTGGDTIYF; CDR3nt: TGTGCCAGCAGCTTTCCCCGGACAGGTGGAGACACCATATATTTT
j_gene: TRBJ2-6; abundance: .; v_gene: TRBV7-9; d_gene: TRBD1; CDR3aa: CASSQWDSSGANVLTF; CDR3nt: TGTGCCAGCAGCCAGTGGGACAGCTCTGGGGCCAACGTCCTGACTTTC
j_gene: TRBJ2-1; abundance: .; v_gene: TRBV25-1; d_gene: .; CDR3aa: CASSDQGGSSYNEQFF; CDR3nt: TGTGCCAGCAGTGATCAGGGGGGGAGCTCCTACAATGAGCAGTTCTTC
j_gene: TRBJ1-3; abundance: .; v_gene: TRBV10-3; d_gene: .; CDR3aa: CAISESSGGEGGNTIYF; CDR3nt: TGTGCCATCAGTGAGTCCAGCGGGGGGGAAGGCGGAAACACCATATATTTT
j_gene: TRBJ2-6; abundance: .; v_gene: TRBV1; d_gene: .; CDR3aa: CTSRYRSLQSRANVLTF; CDR3nt: TGCACCAGCAGGTATCGGAGTTTGCAAAGTCGGGCCAACGTCCTGACTTTC
j_gene: TRBJ1-2; abundance: .; v_gene: TRBV19; d_gene: .; CDR3aa: CASSNGPYGYTF; CDR3nt: TGTGCCAGTAGTAACGGCCCCTATGGCTACACCTTC
j_gene: TRBJ1-1; abundance: .; v_gene: TRBV4-1; d_gene: .; CDR3aa: CASSQDQRGRQVTEAFF; CDR3nt: TGCGCCAGCAGCCAAGATCAGAGAGGGAGGCAGGTCACTGAAGCTTTCTTT
j_gene: TRBJ2-1; abundance: .; v_gene: TRBV29-1; d_gene: .; CDR3aa: CSVADPAYNEQFF; CDR3nt: TGCAGCGTTGCGGACCCAGCCTACAATGAGCAGTTCTTC
j_gene: TRBJ2-1; abundance: .; v_gene: TRBV27; d_gene: TRBD2; CDR3aa: CASSLSLAGGDEQFF; CDR3nt: TGTGCCAGCAGTTTAAGCCTAGCGGGAGGTGATGAGCAGTTCTTC
j_gene: TRBJ2-3; abundance: once; v_gene: TRBV9; d_gene: TRBD2; CDR3aa: CASSVTSGSNTDTQYF; CDR3nt: TGTGCCAGCAGCGTGACTAGCGGGAGCAACACAGATACGCAGTATTTT
j_gene: TRBJ1-2; abundance: few; v_gene: TRBV15; d_gene: TRBD1; CDR3aa: CATSRGQGAAYGYTF; CDR3nt: TGTGCCACCAGCCGAGGACAGGGCGCCGCATATGGCTACACCTTC
j_gene: TRBJ2-1; abundance: .; v_gene: TRBV28; d_gene: .; CDR3aa: CASNARGSQLYNEQFF; CDR3nt: TGTGCCAGCAACGCACGGGGGAGTCAGCTCTACAATGAGCAGTTCTTC
j_gene: TRBJ1-1; abundance: .; v_gene: TRBV2; d_gene: .; CDR3aa: CASSDQGPTEAFF; CDR3nt: TGTGCCAGCAGTGACCAGGGTCCCACTGAAGCTTTCTTT
j_gene: TRBJ2-7; abundance: .; v_gene: TRBV5-1; d_gene: .; CDR3aa: CASSLSSAGREQYF; CDR3nt: TGCGCCAGCAGCTTGAGTTCGGCAGGCCGCGAGCAGTACTTC
j_gene: TRBJ2-2; abundance: .; v_gene: TRBV2; d_gene: TRBD2; CDR3aa: CASSPSLAAVTGELFF; CDR3nt: TGTGCCAGCAGCCCTTCCCTAGCGGCGGTCACCGGGGAGCTGTTTTTT
j_gene: TRBJ1-2; abundance: .; v_gene: TRBV14; d_gene: .; CDR3aa: CASSQGATYGYTF; CDR3nt: TGTGCCAGCAGCCAAGGGGCTACCTATGGCTACACCTTC
j_gene: TRBJ2-2; abundance: .; v_gene: TRBV18; d_gene: .; CDR3aa: CASSQNDVGANTGELFF; CDR3nt: TGTGCCAGCTCACAAAACGACGTAGGGGCGAACACCGGGGAGCTGTTTTTT
j_gene: TRBJ2-5; abundance: .; v_gene: TRBV5-4; d_gene: TRBD1; CDR3aa: CASSRDRGPETQYF; CDR3nt: TGTGCCAGCAGCCGGGACAGGGGGCCGGAGACCCAGTACTTC
j_gene: TRBJ1-5; abundance: .; v_gene: TRBV21-1; d_gene: .; CDR3aa: CASSKERAGGRGQSNQPQHF; CDR3nt: TGTGCCAGCAGCAAAGAGAGGGCAGGGGGCCGGGGGCAGAGCAATCAGCCCCAGCATTTT
j_gene: TRBJ2-2; abundance: once; v_gene: TRBV6-4; d_gene: .; CDR3aa: CASRPDRNTGELFF; CDR3nt: TGTGCCAGCAGGCCGGACAGGAACACCGGGGAGCTGTTTTTT